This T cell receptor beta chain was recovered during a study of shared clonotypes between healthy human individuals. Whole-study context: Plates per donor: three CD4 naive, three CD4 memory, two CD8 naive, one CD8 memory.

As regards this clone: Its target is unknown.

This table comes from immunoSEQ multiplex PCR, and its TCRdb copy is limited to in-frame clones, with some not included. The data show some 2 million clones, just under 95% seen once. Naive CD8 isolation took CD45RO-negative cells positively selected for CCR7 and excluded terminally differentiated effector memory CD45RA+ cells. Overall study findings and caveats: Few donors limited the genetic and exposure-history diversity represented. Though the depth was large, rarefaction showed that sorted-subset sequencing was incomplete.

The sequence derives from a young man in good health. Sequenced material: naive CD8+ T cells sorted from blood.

DNA of the CDR3: TGTGCCAGCAGCCCCGGGTTGTCGGACTCGAACACCGGGGAGCTGTTTTTT. This sequence encodes CASSPGLSDSNTGELFF. This chain connects TRBV7-9 to TRBJ2-2, with D possibly TRBD2 on 5 matching bases. V was cut by 5 bases and J by 0 bases, with 16 bases left in between. The CDR3 runs 17 residues. Looked up from germline, CDR1 is SEHNR and CDR2 is FQNEAQ (reference sequence).